The rows below give T cell receptor beta chains drawn from one sample of a study of T cells in Graves' hyperthyroidism and ophthalmopathy. TCRdb called the multiplex PCR reads again in MiXCR, with one record for every CDR3 protein. The data hold a few hundred thousand distinct CDR3 sequences, with roughly 15% observed a single time. Material for sequencing was blood. The receptor set was obtained from a woman in her twenties or thirties with Graves' ophthalmopathy. Each CDR3 is given with its conserved first and last residue. Fields, in order: V gene, clone size, D gene, J gene, CDR3 protein, CDR3 DNA. D genes are given only for firm matches. The listing skips clone size in some rows; elsewhere it reads once, few, many or a size class.

V gene: TRBV27; clone size: NA; D gene: TRBD1; J gene: TRBJ2-5; CDR3 protein: CASSLAGTGVAETQYF; CDR3 DNA: TGTGCCAGCAGTTTGGCCGGGACAGGGGTCGCAGAGACCCAGTACTTC
V gene: TRBV5-1; clone size: few; D gene: NA; J gene: TRBJ1-2; CDR3 protein: CASSLGQVLSYTF; CDR3 DNA: TGCGCCAGCAGCTTGGGGCAGGTCTTGAGCTACACCTTC
V gene: TRBV19; clone size: NA; D gene: NA; J gene: TRBJ1-6; CDR3 protein: CASSEGSNSPLHF; CDR3 DNA: TGTGCCAGTAGTGAGGGATCGAATTCACCCCTCCACTTT
V gene: TRBV30; clone size: many; D gene: NA; J gene: TRBJ2-1; CDR3 protein: CAWDRTANGRNEQFF; CDR3 DNA: TGTGCCTGGGACCGGACAGCCAACGGTCGCAATGAGCAGTTCTTC
V gene: TRBV7-9; clone size: many; D gene: NA; J gene: TRBJ1-2; CDR3 protein: CASSFIQGDGYTF; CDR3 DNA: TGTGCCAGCAGCTTCATCCAGGGAGATGGCTACACCTTC
V gene: TRBV7-9; clone size: many; D gene: NA; J gene: TRBJ2-1; CDR3 protein: CASSLASYNEQFF; CDR3 DNA: TGTGCCAGCAGCTTAGCCAGCTACAATGAGCAGTTCTTC
V gene: TRBV6-5; clone size: NA; D gene: TRBD1; J gene: TRBJ1-4; CDR3 protein: CASSSGTGSPNEKLFF; CDR3 DNA: TGTGCCAGCAGTTCCGGGACAGGGAGTCCTAATGAAAAACTGTTTTTT
V gene: TRBV4-1; clone size: few; D gene: NA; J gene: TRBJ1-1; CDR3 protein: CASSQALAPEAFF; CDR3 DNA: TGCGCCAGCAGCCAAGCCCTAGCCCCTGAAGCTTTCTTT
V gene: TRBV3-1; clone size: many; D gene: NA; J gene: TRBJ2-2; CDR3 protein: CASIQRGTGELFF; CDR3 DNA: TGTGCCAGCATCCAACGGGGTACCGGGGAGCTGTTTTTT
V gene: TRBV6-1; clone size: many; D gene: NA; J gene: TRBJ1-1; CDR3 protein: CASRPTGEAFF; CDR3 DNA: TGTGCCAGCAGGCCGACAGGCGAAGCTTTCTTT
V gene: TRBV6-5; clone size: many; D gene: NA; J gene: TRBJ1-4; CDR3 protein: CASSYQQGGFEKLFF; CDR3 DNA: TGTGCCAGCAGTTACCAACAGGGAGGGTTTGAAAAACTGTTTTTT
V gene: TRBV29-1; clone size: NA; D gene: TRBD1; J gene: TRBJ2-1; CDR3 protein: CSVLSGQGIGEQFF; CDR3 DNA: TGCAGCGTTCTTTCGGGACAGGGTATAGGTGAGCAGTTCTTC
V gene: TRBV28; clone size: many; D gene: TRBD2; J gene: TRBJ2-5; CDR3 protein: CASSLLAGAETQYF; CDR3 DNA: TGTGCCAGCAGTTTATTAGCGGGCGCGGAGACCCAGTACTTC
V gene: TRBV12-3/TRBV12-4; clone size: many; D gene: NA; J gene: TRBJ1-5; CDR3 protein: CASSPSGSNQPQHF; CDR3 DNA: TGTGCCAGCAGTCCCTCAGGGTCCAATCAGCCCCAGCATTTT
V gene: TRBV12-3/TRBV12-4; clone size: many; D gene: TRBD1; J gene: TRBJ2-7; CDR3 protein: CASSLGRQGYEQYF; CDR3 DNA: TGTGCCAGCAGTTTGGGGAGACAGGGTTACGAGCAGTACTTC
V gene: TRBV7-2; clone size: NA; D gene: NA; J gene: TRBJ2-5; CDR3 protein: CASSLEFAGQETQYF; CDR3 DNA: TGTGCCAGCAGCTTAGAGTTCGCGGGGCAAGAGACCCAGTACTTC
V gene: TRBV20-1; clone size: NA; D gene: NA; J gene: TRBJ2-3; CDR3 protein: CSTRRVGGTDTQYF; CDR3 DNA: TGCAGTACTAGGAGGGTCGGTGGCACAGATACGCAGTATTTT
V gene: TRBV20-1; clone size: few; D gene: TRBD1; J gene: TRBJ2-6; CDR3 protein: CSARDFRDSVSGANVLTF; CDR3 DNA: TGCAGTGCTAGAGATTTTCGGGACAGCGTCTCTGGGGCCAACGTCCTGACTTTC
V gene: TRBV7-9; clone size: many; D gene: TRBD1; J gene: TRBJ1-5; CDR3 protein: CASSPGTAYSNQPQHF; CDR3 DNA: TGTGCCAGCAGCCCAGGGACAGCTTATAGCAATCAGCCCCAGCATTTT
V gene: TRBV11-2; clone size: many; D gene: NA; J gene: TRBJ2-5; CDR3 protein: CASSWSGTPQQTQYF; CDR3 DNA: TGTGCCAGCAGCTGGAGCGGCACCCCACAACAGACCCAGTACTTC